The rows below give T cell receptor beta chains drawn from one sample of a study of T cell responses to AZD1222 COVID-19 vaccine. Profiled with immunoSEQ multiplex PCR; TCRdb holds only in-frame clones, not every one. The sample has around 120,000 clones, about 88% seen once. Specimen: peripheral blood, collected 28 days after the second AZD1222 dose. All receptors come from an adult who received the AZD1222 COVID-19 vaccine. Both conserved end residues are part of each CDR3. Each record gives: V gene, CDR3 length, CDR3 protein.

>TRBV7-3|14
CASSLSGEQETQYF
>TRBV9|14
CASSPRDLGAEAFF
>TRBV11-3|15
CASSLGAVTGYEQYF
>TRBV28|17
CASSFADGTGRNTEAFF
>TRBV7-2|19
CASSFRVARQETTNEKLFF
>TRBV11-2|16
CASKRNRGSLNTEAFF
>TRBV19|15
CASTSWGDGDQPQHF
>TRBV30|14
CAWSGGSGPLIAFF
>TRBV18|13
CASSPGSTSGYTF
>TRBV6-1|15
CASSELTGVDQPQHF
>TRBV5-1|15
CASSPGTSGPHEQFF
>TRBV7-9|15
CASSSVRGGGKTQYF
>TRBV5-4|15
CASSVGQAFSYEQYF
>TRBV28|16
CASSPASGPGVDTQYF
>TRBV24-1|13
CATSLPGKKPQHF
>TRBV6-4|14
CASSLSETYNEQFF
>TRBV28|11
CASSVAREQYF
>TRBV10-3|20
CAISGRRDPNPAGGNSPLHF
>TRBV6-5|13
CASSKRGLSGYTF
>TRBV9|13
CASSKTGAPEAFF
>TRBV2|11
CASCYQREQFF
>TRBV4-3|15
CASSQSHRDSYGYTF
>TRBV18|13
CASSPVSGTEAFF